This T cell receptor (beta chain) was sequenced for a study of T cells in lung cancer brain metastases. Overall study: Seventeen of the 20 patients had a tobacco use history.

Patients had either synchronous oligometastatic disease or delayed solitary brain metastasis recurrence. Exclusion applied to any patient with a history of multiple malignancies. This clone came up once. Its specificity is unknown. Study outcomes and limitations: Unique productive clones were significantly fewer in brain metastases: median around 1,500 versus 5,000.

The CDR3 sequence is 18 residues long. After removal of 0 bases from V and 0 bases from J, the junction contained 8 bases not matched to a gene. Germline CDR1 reads SGHVS; CDR2 reads FNYEAQ. The protocol was immunoSEQ multiplex PCR, while the TCRdb copy is restricted to in-frame clones and leaves out a portion. The table includes some 5,000 clones, around 84% detected once. Sequencing used tumor tissue from a brain metastasis. The rearrangement joins TRBV7-6 to TRBJ1-5; 7 bases are a match to TRBD1. This TCR came from a man in his fifties or sixties with non-small cell lung cancer that had spread to the brain. The CDR3 reads CASSLAAPGGNSNQPQHF. The CDR3 nucleotides read TGTGCCAGCAGCTTAGCGGCCCCAGGGGGAAATAGCAATCAGCCCCAGCATTTT.